The rows below give T cell receptor beta chains drawn from one sample of a study of blood T cell repertoires in COVID-19. The protocol was immunoSEQ multiplex PCR, while the TCRdb copy is restricted to in-frame clones and leaves out a portion. This sample has approximately 11,000 clones, with 70% to 90% found just once. The sample consisted of peripheral blood. These receptor sequences come from a man in his fifties with active COVID-19. The CDR3 runs from the conserved cysteine through the conserved F or W. A D gene is named only where the DNA matches it firmly. Clone size is not always given. Where it is, it says once, few, many or a class for expanded clones.

D	size	length	V	J	DNA	CDR3
TRBD1	NA	13	TRBV6-5	TRBJ2-7	TGTGCCAGCAGTCACAGGGGGGTTTACGAGCAGTACTTC	CASSHRGVYEQYF
NA	once	15	TRBV7-6	TRBJ2-7	TGTGCCAGCAGCTTAGGGCAGGGGTTCACTTACGAGCAGTACTTC	CASSLGQGFTYEQYF
TRBD1	NA	16	TRBV9	TRBJ2-1	TGTGCCAGCAGCGGGCCTGACAGGGGACTTTACAATGAGCAGTTCTTC	CASSGPDRGLYNEQFF
TRBD1	NA	15	TRBV28	TRBJ1-4	TGTGCCAGCAGTACAGGGGATCCAACTAATGAAAAACTGTTTTTT	CASSTGDPTNEKLFF
TRBD1	NA	11	TRBV6-6	TRBJ1-1	TGTGCCAGCACTCAGACAGGGCAAGCTTTCTTT	CASTQTGQAFF
TRBD2	NA	15	TRBV19	TRBJ2-2	TGTGCCAGTACCGGACTAGCGGGGGACACCGGGGAGCTGTTTTTT	CASTGLAGDTGELFF
NA	NA	15	TRBV4-1	TRBJ2-1	TGCGCCAGCAGCCAAGAAGCTAGCACTGGAAATGAGCAGTTCTTC	CASSQEASTGNEQFF
TRBD1	NA	17	TRBV28	TRBJ1-1	TGTGCCAGCAGTTTAGGTTTACTGGACAGGGGCTTGACTGAAGCTTTCTTT	CASSLGLLDRGLTEAFF
TRBD2	NA	16	TRBV2	TRBJ2-1	TGTGCCAGCAGTCGAGGACTAGCGGGAATGTACAATGAGCAGTTCTTC	CASSRGLAGMYNEQFF
NA	NA	13	TRBV19	TRBJ1-5	TGTGCCACCGAGATATATAGCAATCAGCCCCAGCATTTT	CATEIYSNQPQHF
NA	NA	13	TRBV28	TRBJ2-5	TGTGCCAGCAGTTTGACTATAGATACGACCCAGTACTTC	CASSLTIDTTQYF
TRBD2	NA	15	TRBV6-6	TRBJ2-1	TGTGCCAGCAACCCGGGACTAGCGGGAGGGGACCAGCAGTTCTTC	CASNPGLAGGDQQFF
NA	NA	13	TRBV27	TRBJ2-7	TGTGCCAGCAGTTTAGTCGCCGGGAGCGAGCAGTACTTC	CASSLVAGSEQYF
TRBD1	NA	14	TRBV29-1	TRBJ2-7	TGCAGCGTTGACCTCGGACAGGGCGCCTACGAGCAGTACTTC	CSVDLGQGAYEQYF
NA	NA	14	TRBV2	TRBJ2-7	TGTGCCAGCAGTGAAGCACTAGCTTTCTACGAGCAGTACTTC	CASSEALAFYEQYF
TRBD1	medium-sized	16	TRBV15	TRBJ2-2	TGTGCCACCAGCTCGGGACAGGGGGCGAACACCGGGGAGCTGTTTTTT	CATSSGQGANTGELFF
NA	once	18	TRBV3-1/TRBV3-2	TRBJ2-7	TGTGCCAGCAGCCAAAGATATCCCATCCGGGACAACTCCTACGAGCAGTACTTC	CASSQRYPIRDNSYEQYF
TRBD2	medium-sized	15	TRBV7-8	TRBJ2-1	TGTGCCAGCAGCCGTCCACTAGCGGGGGTCAATGAGCAGTTCTTC	CASSRPLAGVNEQFF